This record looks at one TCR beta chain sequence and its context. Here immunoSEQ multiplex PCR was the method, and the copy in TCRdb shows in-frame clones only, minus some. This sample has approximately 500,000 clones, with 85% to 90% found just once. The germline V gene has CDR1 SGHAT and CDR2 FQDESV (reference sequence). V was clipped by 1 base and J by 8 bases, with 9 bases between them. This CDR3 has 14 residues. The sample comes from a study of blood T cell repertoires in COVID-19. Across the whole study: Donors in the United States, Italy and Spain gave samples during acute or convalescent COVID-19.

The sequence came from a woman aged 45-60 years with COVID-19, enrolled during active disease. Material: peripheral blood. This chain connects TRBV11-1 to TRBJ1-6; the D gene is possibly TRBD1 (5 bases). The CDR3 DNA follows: TGTGCCAGCAGCTTAGAAAGGGGTGATTCACCCCTCCACTTT. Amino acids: CASSLERGDSPLHF.